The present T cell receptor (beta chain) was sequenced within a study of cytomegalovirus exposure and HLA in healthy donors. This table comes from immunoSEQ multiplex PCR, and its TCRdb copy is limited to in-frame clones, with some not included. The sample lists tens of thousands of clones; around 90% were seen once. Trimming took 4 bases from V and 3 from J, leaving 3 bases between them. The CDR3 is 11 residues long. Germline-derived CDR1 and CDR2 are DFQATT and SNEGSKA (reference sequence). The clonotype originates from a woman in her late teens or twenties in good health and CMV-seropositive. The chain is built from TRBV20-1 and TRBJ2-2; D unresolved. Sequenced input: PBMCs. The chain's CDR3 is CSAIDTGELFF. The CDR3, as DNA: TGCAGTGCTATAGACACCGGGGAGCTGTTTTTT.